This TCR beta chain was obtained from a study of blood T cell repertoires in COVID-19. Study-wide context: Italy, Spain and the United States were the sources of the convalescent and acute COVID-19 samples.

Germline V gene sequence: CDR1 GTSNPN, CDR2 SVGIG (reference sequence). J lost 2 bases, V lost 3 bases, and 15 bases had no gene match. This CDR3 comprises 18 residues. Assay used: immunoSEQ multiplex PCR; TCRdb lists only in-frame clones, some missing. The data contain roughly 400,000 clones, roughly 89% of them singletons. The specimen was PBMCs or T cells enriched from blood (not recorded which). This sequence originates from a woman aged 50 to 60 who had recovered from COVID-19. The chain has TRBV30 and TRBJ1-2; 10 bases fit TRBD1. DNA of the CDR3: TGTGCCTGGAGGGGAAAGGGACAGGGGCAGTTTTTGAACTATGGCTACACCTTC. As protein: CAWRGKGQGQFLNYGYTF. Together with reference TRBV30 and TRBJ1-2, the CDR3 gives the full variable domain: SQTIHQWPATLVQPVGSPLSLECTVEGTSNPNLYWYRQAAGRGLQLLFYSVGIGQISSEVPQNLSASRPQDRQFILSSKKLLLSDSGFYLCAWRGKGQGQFLNYGYTFGSGTRLTVV.